Listed here are 5 T cell receptor beta chains from one sample, sequenced in a study of blood T cell repertoires in COVID-19. Libraries were prepared by immunoSEQ multiplex PCR; TCRdb keeps only in-frame clonotypes and omits some of them. The sample includes about 430,000 clones, roughly 84% of them seen just once. What was sequenced was PBMCs or T cells enriched from blood (not recorded which). The receptors here all came from a young woman who had been exposed to COVID-19.

This clone has only a few counts. The chain has TRBV6-1 and TRBJ1-4; tentative D call: TRBD1 (6 bases). The V end was cut by 2 bases, the J end by 8 bases, with 15 bases between. Germline V CDR1 and CDR2: MNHNS, SASEGT. The CDR3 is 15 amino acids. The CDR3 DNA reads as TGTGCCAGCAGTGAACCGACAGGTGGATGGGAAAAACTGTTTTTT. This sequence encodes CASSEPTGGWEKLFF.

This sequence joins TRBV2 and TRBJ1-1; TRBD1 might be the D (5 bases). Trimming shortened V by 6 bases and J by 4 bases, and 9 bases separated the two germline ends. The CDR3 is 12 amino acids. Germline V gene data show CDR1 as SNHLY and CDR2 as FYNNEI. CDR3 DNA sequence: TGTGCCAGCAGGTGGGGGGGCACTGAAGCTTTCTTT. Its protein product is CASRWGGTEAFF.

J is TRBJ2-7 and V is TRBV4-1; possibly TRBD2 for D (7 bases). Trimming left V 0 bases short and J 3 bases short, with 21 bases between. CDR1 is MGHRA, CDR2 YSYEKL, per germline. This CDR3 has 18 amino acids. CDR3 sequence reads: CASSQDWGADGGLYEQYF. The CDR3 DNA reads TGCGCCAGCAGCCAAGATTGGGGTGCGGACGGGGGGCTCTACGAGCAGTACTTC.

This clone appeared a single time. J is TRBJ2-6 and V is TRBV27; D remains ambiguous. Trimming took 3 bases from V and 0 from J, leaving 9 bases between them. The germline V gene has CDR1 MNHEY and CDR2 SMNVEV (reference sequence). The CDR3 spans 16 residues. The CDR3 nucleotides are TGTGCCAGCAGTTTTAGTCCCCACTCTGGGGCCAACGTCCTGACTTTC. Amino acids: CASSFSPHSGANVLTF.

The rearrangement links TRBV4-3 to TRBJ2-2; 11 bases are shared with TRBD2. Germline V gene lookup returns CDR1 LGHNA and CDR2 YSLEER. V gave up 1 base and J gave up 4 bases; unmatched junction bases: 2. The CDR3 loop spans 16 amino acids. CDR3 residues: CASSQVAGGITGELFF. CDR3 nucleotides: TGCGCCAGCAGCCAAGTAGCGGGGGGGATCACCGGGGAGCTGTTTTTT.